This TCR beta chain came from a study of CD8 T cells in ankylosing spondylitis. V was cut by 3 bases and J by 7 bases, with 13 bases left in between. Germline V gene lookup returns CDR1 SGHKS and CDR2 YYEKEE (reference sequence). The CDR3 contains 14 residues. TCRdb re-analysed the 5' RACE reads in MiXCR, keeping a single row per CDR3 protein. The sample includes fewer than 250,000 distinct CDR3 sequences, over 9.5% of them seen just once. The sequenced sample was blood, either unsorted or a sorted T cell fraction (not recorded which). J is TRBJ1-4 and V is TRBV5-5; D uncertain. The receptor was derived from a male donor with ankylosing spondylitis or in good health (not recorded which). The CDR3 DNA is TGTGCCAGCAGCTCTTCCGGGGTCGGTGAAAAACTGTTTTTT. It is translated as CASSSSGVGEKLFF.